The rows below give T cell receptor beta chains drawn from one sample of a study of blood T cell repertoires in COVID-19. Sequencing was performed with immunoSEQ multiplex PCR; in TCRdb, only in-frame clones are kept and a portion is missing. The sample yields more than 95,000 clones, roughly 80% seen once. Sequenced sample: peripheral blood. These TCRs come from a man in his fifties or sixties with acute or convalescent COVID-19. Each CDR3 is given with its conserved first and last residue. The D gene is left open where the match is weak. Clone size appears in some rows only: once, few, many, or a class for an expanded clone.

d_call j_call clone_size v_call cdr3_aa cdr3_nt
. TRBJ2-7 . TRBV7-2 CASSPMGGRSYEQYF TGTGCCAGCAGCCCCATGGGGGGAAGGTCCTACGAGCAGTACTTC
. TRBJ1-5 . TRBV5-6 CASSTGLINQPQHF TGTGCCAGCAGCACGGGACTGATCAATCAGCCCCAGCATTTT
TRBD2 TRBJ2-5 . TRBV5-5 CASSLSGGSRETQYF TGTGCCAGCAGCCTATCGGGAGGCTCCAGGGAGACCCAGTACTTC
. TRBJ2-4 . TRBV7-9 CASNLGGVNIQYF TGTGCCAGCAACTTAGGGGGGGTAAACATTCAGTACTTC
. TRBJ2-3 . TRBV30 CAWTSADTQYF TGTGCCTGGACTAGCGCAGATACGCAGTATTTT
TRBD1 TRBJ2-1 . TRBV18 CASSITGGSYNEQFF TGTGCCAGCTCGATTACAGGGGGCAGTTACAATGAGCAGTTCTTC
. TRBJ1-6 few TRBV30 CAWTGAPFAPLHF TGTGCCTGGACAGGCGCCCCTTTTGCACCCCTCCACTTT
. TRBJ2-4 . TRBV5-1 CASSLGQLNKNIQYF TGCGCCAGCAGCTTGGGACAGTTGAATAAAAACATTCAGTACTTC
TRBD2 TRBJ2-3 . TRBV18 CASSLGLAGAQDTQYF TGTGCCAGCTCACTCGGACTAGCGGGAGCTCAAGATACGCAGTATTTT
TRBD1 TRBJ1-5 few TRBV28 CASSFLPLDRGDQPQHF TGTGCCAGCAGTTTTCTCCCCCTGGACAGGGGGGATCAGCCCCAGCATTTT
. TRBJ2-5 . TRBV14 CASSLWGLETQYF TGTGCCAGCAGCCTCTGGGGGCTCGAGACCCAGTACTTC
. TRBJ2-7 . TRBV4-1 CASSQIRGNEQYF TGCGCCAGCAGCCAAATAAGGGGAAACGAGCAGTACTTC
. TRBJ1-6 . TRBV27 CASSLGPGNSPLHF TGTGCCAGCAGTTTAGGGCCGGGAAATTCACCCCTCCACTTT
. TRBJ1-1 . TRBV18 CASTAAGLGTEAFF TGTGCCAGCACGGCGGCAGGGCTTGGCACTGAAGCTTTCTTT
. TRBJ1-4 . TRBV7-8 CASSLGGGPEKLFF TGTGCCAGCAGCTTAGGGGGGGGCCCTGAAAAACTGTTTTTT
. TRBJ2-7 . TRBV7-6 CASSSLGQTYEQYF TGTGCCAGCAGCTCGCTCGGACAGACCTACGAGCAGTACTTC
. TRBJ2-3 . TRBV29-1 CSVALSVTDTQYF TGCAGCGTTGCGTTAAGCGTCACAGATACGCAGTATTTT
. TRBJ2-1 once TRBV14 CASSQGGGTFYNEQFF TGTGCCAGCAGCCAAGGGGGCGGGACCTTCTACAATGAGCAGTTCTTC
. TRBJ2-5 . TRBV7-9 CASSFSGRQTQYF TGTGCCAGCAGCTTCTCAGGGAGGCAGACCCAGTACTTC
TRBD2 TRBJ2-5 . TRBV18 CASSLTSGRGETQYF TGTGCCAGCTCACTGACTAGCGGGAGAGGGGAGACCCAGTACTTC
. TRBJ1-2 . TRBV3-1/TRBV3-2 CASSQGQNYGYTF TGTGCCAGCAGCCAAGGCCAGAATTATGGCTACACCTTC
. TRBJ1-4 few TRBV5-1 CASSLKGATNEKLFF TGCGCCAGCAGCCTGAAGGGAGCAACTAATGAAAAACTGTTTTTT
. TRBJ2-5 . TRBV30 CAWSETTQETQYF TGTGCCTGGAGTGAGACTACGCAAGAGACCCAGTACTTC
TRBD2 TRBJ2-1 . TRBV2 CASKGVAGANEQFF TGTGCCAGCAAGGGAGTAGCGGGGGCCAATGAGCAGTTCTTC
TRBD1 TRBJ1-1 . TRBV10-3 CATRQGGNTEAFF TGTGCCACTCGACAGGGGGGAAACACTGAAGCTTTCTTT
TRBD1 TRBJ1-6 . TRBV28 CASSPVQGGNSPLHF TGTGCCTCCTCCCCGGTGCAGGGGGGAAATTCACCCCTCCACTTT
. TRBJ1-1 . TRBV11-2 CASSYYREFGTEAFF TGTGCCAGCAGCTACTACAGGGAGTTCGGCACTGAAGCTTTCTTT
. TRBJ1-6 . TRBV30 CAWKWGGSPLHF TGTGCCTGGAAATGGGGAGGGTCACCCCTCCACTTT
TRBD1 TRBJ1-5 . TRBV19 CASKETGQGSNQPQHF TGTGCCAGTAAGGAGACAGGGCAGGGGAGCAATCAGCCCCAGCATTTT